Here is one TCR beta chain with its context. No antigen is known for it. Qualities for individual bases were not recorded, and no much larger clone is one base off. The sample comes from a study of technical replicates of blood from several donors (dated by TCRdb to the late 2010s). The CDR3, cysteine through phenylalanine, is 16 amino acids long. Only the CDR3 portion is preserved as DNA: 48 bases, with reading frame beginning at the first base. The germline V end is reduced by 0 bases and the J end by 5 bases; junction bases left unmatched: 5. CDR1 and CDR2 are read off the germline V gene as SGHVS and FQNEAQ. The library was made by the immunoSEQ multiplex PCR assay. TCRdb limited this immuneACCESS table to in-frame rearrangements with V and J called. A share of clones is missing; checked studies link under half to unresolved V genes, and the rest is unexplained. For this sample there are about 85,000 clones; approximately 94% appear just once. The ten largest make up about 0.37% of the sample.

The TCR originated in a human donor in good health. The sequenced sample was T cells isolated from PBMCs. The sequence links TRBV7-8 to TRBJ2-5, and TRBD2 matches 11 of the central bases. At the DNA level, the sequence is TGTGCCAGCAGCTTAGCCATACTAGCGGGGGAGGAGACCCAGTACTTC. It translates as CASSLAILAGEETQYF. Where the CDR3 stops, the reference TRBV7-8 and TRBJ2-5 genes take over; the full variable domain is GAGVSQSPRYKVAKRGQDVALRCDPISGHVSLFWYQQALGQGPEFLTYFQNEAQLDKSGLPSDRFFAERPEGSVSTLKIQRTQQEDSAVYLCASSLAILAGEETQYFGPGTRLLVL.